The 4 T cell receptor beta chains in this list originate from one sample, sequenced in a study of T cells in women clearing cervical HPV infection. Libraries were prepared by immunoSEQ multiplex PCR; TCRdb keeps only in-frame clonotypes and omits some of them. The table lists around 39,000 clones. Sample: blood buffy coat. The receptors were sampled from a woman aged 18 to 75 with a cervical HPV16 infection that either progressed to CIN3+ or cleared (not recorded which).

With respect to this clone: The missing CDR3 end, 3 residues past where the read stops, is filled in from the germline J gene. The chain couples TRBV29-1 to TRBJ1-5; D possibly corresponds to TRBD1 (6 bases). CDR3 size: 13 residues. Germline lookup yields CDR1 SQVTM and CDR2 ANQGSEA. Trimming removed 7 bases at V and 2 bases at J, with 12 bases between. The CDR3 bases that were read are TGCAGCGCTGCAGGGGTTGGCAATCAGCCC. Translated: CSAAGVGNQP. The complete CDR3 sequence is CSAAGVGNQPQHF.

Regarding this clone: The read is 3 residues too short to cover the CDR3 end, so that end is filled in from the germline J gene. The chain is built from TRBV5-1 and TRBJ1-2; TRBD1 aligns across 8 bases. CDR1 and CDR2 (germline): SGHRS, YFSETQ. There are 14 residues in the CDR3. V was pared by 3 bases and J by 7 bases, with 8 bases of the junction left unmatched. The part of the CDR3 DNA that was read is TGCGCCAGCAGCTACGGACAGGGCACTTCTGGC. It yields the protein CASSYGQGTSG. The entire CDR3 sequence reads CASSYGQGTSGYTF.

Worth noting for this clone: The read terminates 3 residues before the CDR3 end, so the remaining end is supplied by the germline J gene. This chain uses TRBV6-2 or TRBV6-3 with TRBJ2-2; D unclear. The CDR3 extends over 13 amino acids. Looked up from germline, CDR1 is MNHEY and CDR2 is SVGEGT. V dropped 5 bases and J dropped 4 bases, with 8 bases sitting between them. CDR3 in amino acids: CASSPIATGELFF. Incomplete CDR3 DNA: TGTGCCAGCAGTCCTATAGCCACCGGGGAG.

With regard to this clone: Read sequence stops 3 residues before the CDR3 end, and the germline J gene provides the missing end. The genes are TRBV24-1 and TRBJ2-1; 10 bases align to TRBD2. This CDR3 contains 16 residues. V dropped 0 bases and J dropped 4; count of bases not matched to a gene: 2. Germline V gives CDR1 KGHDR, CDR2 SFDVKD. The covered CDR3 bases are TGTGCCACCAGTGATTTGGCGGGACTAGCGTACAATGAG. Protein product: CATSDLAGLAYNE. The full CDR3 reads CATSDLAGLAYNEQFF.